The TCR beta chain under discussion was sequenced for a study of human T cells and chemical hapten exposure. Time point: pre-sensitization, week 0. As to treatment: therapeutic diphenylcyclopropenone sensitization with weekly scalp DPC. This clonotype was counted at least ten times. The CDR3 loop spans 16 amino acids. The V and J ends lost 1 base and 3 bases, in that order; junction bases with no gene match: 6. Germline V CDR1 and CDR2: DFQATT, SNEGSKA (reference sequence). Each CDR3 protein is one row after TCRdb ran MiXCR on the RACE reads. The table includes 80,000 to 100,000 distinct CDR3 sequences, 10% to 13% detected once.

This TCR derives from a woman aged 55-69 years with alopecia areata. Some clones in this sample may be carry-over from other donors' samples. This chain joins TRBV20-1 and TRBJ2-3, with 11 bases matching TRBD2. The sequencing here drew on whole blood, taken in connection with sensitization to the hapten diphenylcyclopropenone (DPC). The CDR3, as DNA: TGCAGTGCTAGAGTTTTAGCGGGGGGGCGAACAGATACGCAGTATTTT. This encodes CSARVLAGGRTDTQYF.